The rows below give T cell receptor beta chains drawn from one sample of a study of metastatic and nonmetastatic thyroid tumors. TCRdb re-called the PCR reads via MiXCR. Among 70,000 or so clones listed, 14% were seen once. The sample was blood. Receptors originate from a male donor with papillary thyroid cancer or a benign thyroid nodule (not recorded which). Some clones in this sample may be carry-over from other donors' samples. CDR3s include the opening cysteine and the closing phenylalanine or tryptophan. Each record gives: V gene, clone size, D gene, J gene, CDR3 DNA, CDR3 protein. The D gene is left open where the match is weak. Clone size is given as once, few, many or a size class.

TRBV4-1	many	TRBD2	TRBJ2-7	TGCGCCAGCAGCCAAGTCGGGACTAGCGGGATGTACGAGCAGTACTTC	CASSQVGTSGMYEQYF
TRBV24-1	many	TRBD1	TRBJ2-7	TGTGCCACCAGTGATCTATGGACAGGGAGGCAGTACTTC	CATSDLWTGRQYF
TRBV29-1	few	TRBD1	TRBJ1-4	TGCAGCGTAACGACAGGGGGAACAACTAATGAAAAACTGTTTTTT	CSVTTGGTTNEKLFF
TRBV7-9	many	TRBD1	TRBJ1-4	TGTGCCAGCAGCTTAGGATTCAGGGGGACTAATGAAAAACTGTTTTTT	CASSLGFRGTNEKLFF
TRBV3-1	many	NA	TRBJ2-2	TGTGCCAGCAGCCAAGATCAGATAGGGCTGAACACCGGGGAGCTGTTTTTT	CASSQDQIGLNTGELFF
TRBV6-4	many	TRBD1	TRBJ2-3	TGTGCCAGCAGTGCCGACAGGGGAAGCACAGATACGCAGTATTTT	CASSADRGSTDTQYF
TRBV3-1	many	TRBD2	TRBJ2-2	TGTGCCAGCAGCCTACCGGGGGTTAGCGGGAGCGAAACCGGGGAGCTGTTTTTT	CASSLPGVSGSETGELFF
TRBV5-1	many	TRBD2	TRBJ2-5	TGCGCCAGCAGCTTGGACGGGAGGGAAGAGACCCAGTACTTC	CASSLDGREETQYF
TRBV2	few	NA	TRBJ2-3	TGTGCCAGCAGTGAAAGGGGTTATAGCACAGATACGCAGTATTTT	CASSERGYSTDTQYF
TRBV20-1	many	NA	TRBJ1-4	TGCAGTGCCGAGGGGATTCGGAAGGAAAAACTGTTTTTT	CSAEGIRKEKLFF
TRBV20-1	many	NA	TRBJ2-7	TGCAGTGCTAGAGATCGAGGATCGAGGACAGATGATATTTACGAGCAGTACTTC	CSARDRGSRTDDIYEQYF